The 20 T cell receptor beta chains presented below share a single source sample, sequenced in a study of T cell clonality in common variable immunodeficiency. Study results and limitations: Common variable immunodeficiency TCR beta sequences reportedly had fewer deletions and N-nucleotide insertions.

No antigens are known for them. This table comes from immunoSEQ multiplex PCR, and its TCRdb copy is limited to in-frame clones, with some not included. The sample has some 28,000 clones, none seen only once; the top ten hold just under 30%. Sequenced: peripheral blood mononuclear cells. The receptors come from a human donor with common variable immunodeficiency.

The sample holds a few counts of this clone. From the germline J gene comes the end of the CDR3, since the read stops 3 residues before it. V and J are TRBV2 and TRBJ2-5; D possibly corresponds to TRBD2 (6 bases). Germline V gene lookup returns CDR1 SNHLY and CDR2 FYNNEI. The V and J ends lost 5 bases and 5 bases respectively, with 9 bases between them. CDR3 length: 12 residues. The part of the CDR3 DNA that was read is TGTGCCAGCAGTCGAAGCGGGGAGACC. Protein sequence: CASSRSGET. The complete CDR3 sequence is CASSRSGETQYF. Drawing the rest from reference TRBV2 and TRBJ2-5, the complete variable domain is EPEVTQTPSHQVTQMGQEVILRCVPISNHLYFYWYRQILGQKVEFLVSFYNNEISEKSEIFDDQFSVERPDGSNFTLKIRSTKLEDSAMYFCASSRSGETQYFGPGTRLLVL.

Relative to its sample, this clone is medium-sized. The sequenced CDR3 bases are TGTGCCAGCAGCCCGATCGGGGGGAACACTGAA. It translates to CASSPIGGNTE. The full CDR3 sequence reads CASSPIGGNTEAFF. The rearrangement links TRBV5-6 to TRBJ1-1; possible D gene TRBD1, 5 bases. The CDR3 goes on 3 residues after the read ends, and that part is filled in from the germline J gene. The germline V gene has CDR1 SGHDT and CDR2 YYEEEE. This CDR3 is 14 amino acids long. The V and J ends lost 4 bases and 1 base respectively, with 11 bases between them.

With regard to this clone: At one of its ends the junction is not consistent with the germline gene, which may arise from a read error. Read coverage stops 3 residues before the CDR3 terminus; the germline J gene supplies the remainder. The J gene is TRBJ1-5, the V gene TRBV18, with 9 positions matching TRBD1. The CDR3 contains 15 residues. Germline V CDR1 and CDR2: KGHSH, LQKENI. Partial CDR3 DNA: TGTGCCAGCTCACTGGGACAGGGTGGCAAGCAGCCC. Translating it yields CASSLGQGGKQP. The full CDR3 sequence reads CASSLGQGGKQPQHF.

The CDR3 loop reads CASSEALRTGTGKNEQFF. The sequenced CDR3 bases are TGTGCCAGCAGTGAAGCGCTTCGTACGGGGACAGGGAAAAATGAG. The V gene is TRBV6-1, the J gene TRBJ2-1, with 9 bases matching TRBD1. The read ends 3 residues before the CDR3 terminus; that terminus is restored from the germline J gene. The germline CDR1 and CDR2 sequences are MNHNS and SASEGT. This CDR3 is built from 18 residues. The V and J ends lost 0 bases and 7 bases, in that order; junction bases with no gene match: 13.

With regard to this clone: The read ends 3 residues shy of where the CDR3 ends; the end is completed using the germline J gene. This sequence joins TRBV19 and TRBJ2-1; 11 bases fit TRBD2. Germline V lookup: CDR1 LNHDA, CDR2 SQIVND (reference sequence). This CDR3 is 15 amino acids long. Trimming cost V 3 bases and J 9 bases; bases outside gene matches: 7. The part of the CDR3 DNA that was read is TGTGCCAGTAGTATGACCCTAGCGGGGGGCGGTGAG. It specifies CASSMTLAGGGE. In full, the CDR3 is CASSMTLAGGGEQFF.

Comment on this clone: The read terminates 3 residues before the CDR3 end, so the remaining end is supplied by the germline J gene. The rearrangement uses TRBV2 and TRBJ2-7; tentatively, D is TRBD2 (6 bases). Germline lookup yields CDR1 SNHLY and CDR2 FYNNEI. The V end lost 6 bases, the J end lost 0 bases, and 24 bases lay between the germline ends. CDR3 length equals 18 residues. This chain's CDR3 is CASRGRDFQAGGSYEQYF. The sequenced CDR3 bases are TGTGCCAGCAGGGGGCGGGACTTTCAAGCGGGTGGCTCCTACGAG.

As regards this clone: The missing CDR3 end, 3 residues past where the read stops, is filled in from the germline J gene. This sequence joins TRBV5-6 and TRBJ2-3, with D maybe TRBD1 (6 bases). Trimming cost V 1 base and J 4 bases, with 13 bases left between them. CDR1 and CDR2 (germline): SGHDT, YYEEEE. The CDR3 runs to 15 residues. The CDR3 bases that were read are TGTGCCAGCAGCTTGTGGGGGCCGCAGGCAGATACG. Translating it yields CASSLWGPQADT. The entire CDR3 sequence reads CASSLWGPQADTQYF.

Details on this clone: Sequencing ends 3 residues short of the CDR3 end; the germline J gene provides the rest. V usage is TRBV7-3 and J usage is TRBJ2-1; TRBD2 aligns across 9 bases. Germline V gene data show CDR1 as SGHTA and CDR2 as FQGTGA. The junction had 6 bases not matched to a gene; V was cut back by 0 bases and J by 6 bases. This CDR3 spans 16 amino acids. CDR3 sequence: CASSLTVLAGANEQFF. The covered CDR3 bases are TGTGCCAGCAGCTTAACGGTATTAGCGGGGGCCAATGAG.

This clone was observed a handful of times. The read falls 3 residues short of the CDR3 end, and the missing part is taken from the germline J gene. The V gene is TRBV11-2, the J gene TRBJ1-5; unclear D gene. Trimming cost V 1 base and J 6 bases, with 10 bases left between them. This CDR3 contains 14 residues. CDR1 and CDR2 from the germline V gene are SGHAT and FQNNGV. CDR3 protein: CASSLAGFGQPQHF. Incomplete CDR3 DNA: TGTGCCAGCAGCTTAGCTGGTTTCGGTCAGCCC.

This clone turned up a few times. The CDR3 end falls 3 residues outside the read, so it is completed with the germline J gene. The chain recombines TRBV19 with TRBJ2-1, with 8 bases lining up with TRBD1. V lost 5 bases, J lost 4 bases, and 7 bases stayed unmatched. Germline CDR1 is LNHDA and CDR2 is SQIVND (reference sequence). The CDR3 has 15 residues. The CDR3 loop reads CASSPGTGEYNEQFF. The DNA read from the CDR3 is TGTGCCAGTAGTCCAGGGACAGGAGAATACAATGAG.

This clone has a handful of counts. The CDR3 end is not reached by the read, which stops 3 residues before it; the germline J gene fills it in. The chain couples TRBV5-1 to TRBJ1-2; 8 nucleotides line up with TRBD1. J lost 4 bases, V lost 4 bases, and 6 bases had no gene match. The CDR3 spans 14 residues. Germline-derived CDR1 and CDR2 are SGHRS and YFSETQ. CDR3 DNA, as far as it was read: TGCGCCAGCAGCCCCAGCACAGGGGGCTATGGC. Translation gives CASSPSTGGYG. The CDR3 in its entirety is CASSPSTGGYGYTF.

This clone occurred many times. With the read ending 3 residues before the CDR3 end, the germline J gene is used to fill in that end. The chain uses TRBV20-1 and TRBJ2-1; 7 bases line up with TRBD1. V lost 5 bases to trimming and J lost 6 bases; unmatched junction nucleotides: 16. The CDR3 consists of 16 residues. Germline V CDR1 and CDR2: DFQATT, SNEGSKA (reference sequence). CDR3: CSAPYLKTGSGNEQFF. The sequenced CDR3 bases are TGCAGTGCTCCCTATCTCAAGACAGGGAGCGGCAATGAG.

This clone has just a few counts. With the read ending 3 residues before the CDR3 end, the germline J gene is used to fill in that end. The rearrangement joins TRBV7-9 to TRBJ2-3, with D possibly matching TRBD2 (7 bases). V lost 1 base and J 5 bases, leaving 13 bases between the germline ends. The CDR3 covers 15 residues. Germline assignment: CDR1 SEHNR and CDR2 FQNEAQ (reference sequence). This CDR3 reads CASSLEAGARDTQYF. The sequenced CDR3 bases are TGTGCCAGCAGCTTAGAGGCGGGGGCCAGAGATACG.

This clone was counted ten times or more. Partial CDR3 DNA: TGCGCCAGCAGCCCCGGGCGGGGGTGGTCCGCCGGGGAG. Translation: CASSPGRGWSAGE. The entire CDR3 is CASSPGRGWSAGELFF. The rearrangement links TRBV5-1 to TRBJ2-2; 7 bases map to TRBD2. Read sequence stops 3 residues before the CDR3 end, and the germline J gene provides the missing end. Germline V lookup: CDR1 SGHRS, CDR2 YFSETQ. There are 16 residues in the CDR3. V lost 4 bases and J lost 6; bases outside the gene matches: 12.

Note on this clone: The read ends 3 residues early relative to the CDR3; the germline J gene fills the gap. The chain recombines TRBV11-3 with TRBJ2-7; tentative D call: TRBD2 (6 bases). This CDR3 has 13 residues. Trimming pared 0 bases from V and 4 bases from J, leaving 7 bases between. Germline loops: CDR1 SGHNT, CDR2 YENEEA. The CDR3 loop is CASSLDGGYEQYF. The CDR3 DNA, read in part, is TGTGCCAGCAGCTTAGACGGGGGTTACGAG.

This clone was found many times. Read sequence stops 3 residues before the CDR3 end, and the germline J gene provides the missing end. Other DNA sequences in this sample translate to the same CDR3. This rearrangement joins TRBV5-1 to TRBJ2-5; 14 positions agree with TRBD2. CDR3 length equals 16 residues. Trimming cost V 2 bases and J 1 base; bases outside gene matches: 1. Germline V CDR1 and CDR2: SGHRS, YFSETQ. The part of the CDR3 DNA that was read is TGCGCCAGCAGCTTAGGGACTAGCGGGGGCCAAGAGACC. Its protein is CASSLGTSGGQET. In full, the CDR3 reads CASSLGTSGGQETQYF.

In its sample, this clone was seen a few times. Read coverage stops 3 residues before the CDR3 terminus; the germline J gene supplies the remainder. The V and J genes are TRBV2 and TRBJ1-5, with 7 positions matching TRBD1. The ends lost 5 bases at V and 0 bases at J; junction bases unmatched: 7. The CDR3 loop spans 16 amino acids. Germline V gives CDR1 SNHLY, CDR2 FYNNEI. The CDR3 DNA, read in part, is TGTGCCAGCAGTTACAGGGGACCCTATAGCAATCAGCCC. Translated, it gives CASSYRGPYSNQP. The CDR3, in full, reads CASSYRGPYSNQPQHF.

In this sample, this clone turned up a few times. CDR3 residues: CASSLSPGGVYEQYF. The part of the CDR3 DNA that was read is TGTGCCAGCAGCTTATCTCCAGGGGGTGTCTACGAG. The chain links TRBV7-2 to TRBJ2-7; 7 bases agree with TRBD1. The CDR3 extends 3 residues past the end of the read, so its final part is completed from the germline J gene. The CDR3 length is 15 residues. CDR1 is SGHTA, CDR2 FQGNSA, per germline. Losses at the gene ends were 2 bases for V and 3 bases for J; bases not matched to a gene: 7.

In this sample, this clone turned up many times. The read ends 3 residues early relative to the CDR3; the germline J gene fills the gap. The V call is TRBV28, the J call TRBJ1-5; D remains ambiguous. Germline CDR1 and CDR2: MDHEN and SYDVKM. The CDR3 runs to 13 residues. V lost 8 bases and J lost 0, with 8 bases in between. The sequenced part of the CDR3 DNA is TGTGCCAGCGGGCAATATAGCAATCAGCCC. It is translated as CASGQYSNQP. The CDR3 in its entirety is CASGQYSNQPQHF. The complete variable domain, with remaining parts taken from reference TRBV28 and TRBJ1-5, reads DVKVTQSSRYLVKRTGEKVFLECVQDMDHENMFWYRQDPGLGLRLIYFSYDVKMKEKGDIPEGYSVSREKKERFSLILESASTNQTSMYLCASGQYSNQPQHFGDGTRLSIL.

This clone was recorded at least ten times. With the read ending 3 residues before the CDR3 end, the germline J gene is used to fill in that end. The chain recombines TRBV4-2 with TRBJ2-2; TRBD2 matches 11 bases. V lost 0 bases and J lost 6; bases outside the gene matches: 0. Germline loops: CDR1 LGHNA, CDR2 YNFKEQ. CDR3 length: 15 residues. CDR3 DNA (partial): TGTGCCAGCAGCCAAGATAGCGGGGGGGCCGGGGAG. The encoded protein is CASSQDSGGAGE. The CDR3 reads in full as CASSQDSGGAGELFF.